One sample yielded the 29 T cell receptor beta chains listed below, sequenced in a study of cytomegalovirus exposure and HLA in healthy donors. Amplification used 60 Vbeta primers and 13 Jbeta primers. The protocol was immunoSEQ multiplex PCR, while the TCRdb copy is restricted to in-frame clones and leaves out a portion. This table holds some 120,000 clones, 75% to 90% found once. Source material: PBMCs. Receptors originate from a man aged 50-59 years in good health and CMV-seronegative.

The chain is built from TRBV2 and TRBJ2-7; 12 bases agree with TRBD2. V lost 6 bases to trimming and J lost 6 bases; unmatched junction nucleotides: 6. Germline values: CDR1 SNHLY, CDR2 FYNNEI. This CDR3 is built from 14 residues. Here the CDR3 reads CASSRLAGAGEQYF. In nucleotides, the CDR3 is TGTGCCAGCAGCCGACTAGCGGGGGCGGGCGAGCAGTACTTC.

This clone was detected a few times. The chain is built from TRBV4-3 and TRBJ2-5; no firm D call. Germline V gene data show CDR1 as LGHNA and CDR2 as YSLEER. V shed 4 bases and J shed 2 bases, with 14 bases lying between them. The CDR3 spans 15 residues. The DNA for the CDR3 is TGCGCCAGCAGCCTCCCTATCAAGCGACAAGAGACCCAGTACTTC. Translating it yields CASSLPIKRQETQYF.

This chain connects TRBV28 to TRBJ1-5; D remains unclear. CDR3 size: 13 residues. CDR1 MDHEN and CDR2 SYDVKM come from the germline V gene. Trimming shortened V by 2 bases and J by 3 bases, and 5 bases separated the two germline ends. The CDR3 is CASSLQVNQPQHF. The CDR3 region has the DNA TGTGCCAGCAGTTTACAGGTCAATCAGCCCCAGCATTTT.

This clone was seen a handful of times. The chain has TRBV7-8 and TRBJ2-7, with 8 bases matching TRBD1. Trimming at V came to 5 bases and at J to 7 bases, leaving 7 bases not matched to a gene. CDR1 is SGHVS and CDR2 is FQNEAQ in the germline V gene. The CDR3 consists of 13 residues. CDR3 loop: CASSLDRVGEQYF. The CDR3, as DNA: TGTGCCAGCAGCCTGGACAGGGTAGGAGAGCAGTACTTC.

The chain combines TRBV7-8 with TRBJ2-5; 7 bases are a match to TRBD1. The DNA end lines up better with TRBJ2-7; the J call may be wrong. The CDR3 runs to 14 residues. In germline, CDR1 is SGHVS, CDR2 FQNEAQ. In nucleotides, the CDR3 is TGTGCCAGCAGCTCTTTGGGACAGTTCTACGAGCAGTACTTC. It is translated as CASSSLGQFYEQYF.

V gene TRBV27 combines with J gene TRBJ1-2, with D tentatively TRBD1 (6 bases). With 5 bases removed from V and 6 bases from J, the gap between germline ends came to 16 bases. The germline V gene has CDR1 MNHEY and CDR2 SMNVEV (reference sequence). CDR3 length: 14 residues. CDR3 protein: CASSHNRDQDGYTF. CDR3 sequence (DNA): TGTGCCAGCAGTCACAACAGGGATCAGGATGGCTACACCTTC.

The chain recombines TRBV13 with TRBJ2-2; D gene ambiguous. Germline V gene lookup returns CDR1 PRHDT and CDR2 FYEKMQ (reference sequence). With 1 base removed from V and 1 base from J, the gap between germline ends came to 13 bases. This CDR3 spans 17 amino acids. The CDR3 is CASSLADEVRNTGELFF. The CDR3 nucleotides read TGTGCCAGCAGCTTAGCCGACGAGGTCCGGAACACCGGGGAGCTGTTTTTT. The full variable domain, its missing parts supplied by reference TRBV13 and TRBJ2-2, is AAGVIQSPRHLIKEKRETATLKCYPIPRHDTVYWYQQGPGQDPQFLISFYEKMQSDKGSIPDRFSAQQFSDYHSELNMSSLELGDSALYFCASSLADEVRNTGELFFGEGSRLTVL.

The genes are TRBV5-1 and TRBJ2-6; no clear D. Looked up from germline, CDR1 is SGHRS and CDR2 is YFSETQ. Trimming took off 0 bases at V and 0 bases at J, with 7 bases between the two ends. The CDR3 extends over 16 amino acids. The CDR3 region is CASSLDPISGANVLTF. The CDR3 DNA sequence: TGCGCCAGCAGCTTGGATCCCATCTCTGGGGCCAACGTCCTGACTTTC.

V gene TRBV27 combines with J gene TRBJ2-7; 11 positions agree with TRBD2. V shed 1 base, J shed 3 bases, and the junction held 2 bases outside the gene matches. In germline, CDR1 is MNHEY, CDR2 SMNVEV (reference sequence). This CDR3 region has 15 residues. CDR3 sequence reads: CASSLYGTSGYEQYF. The CDR3 DNA reads TGTGCCAGCAGTTTATATGGGACTAGCGGCTACGAGCAGTACTTC.

The V and J genes are TRBV27 and TRBJ2-7; 9 positions match TRBD2. Trimming removed 3 bases from V and 2 bases from J; junction bases left unmatched: 8. This CDR3 is built from 16 residues. The germline gives CDR1 MNHEY, CDR2 SMNVEV (reference sequence). Here the CDR3 reads CASSFRPSSGTYEQYF. In nucleotides, the CDR3 is TGTGCCAGCAGTTTTCGTCCCTCTAGCGGGACCTACGAGCAGTACTTC.

The chain recombines TRBV5-6 with TRBJ1-2; D is possibly TRBD1 (6 bases). From germline, CDR1 is SGHDT and CDR2 YYEEEE. V dropped 7 bases and J dropped 1 base, with 17 bases sitting between them. This CDR3 contains 15 residues. DNA for the CDR3: TGTGCCAGCCAGGCAGGGGAGCGGGGTAACTATGGCTACACCTTC. Amino acids: CASQAGERGNYGYTF.

J is TRBJ2-1 and V is TRBV10-3; D is ambiguous. Germline CDR1 and CDR2: ENHRY and SYGVKD. The CDR3 runs to 13 residues. The V end lost 0 bases, the J end lost 8 bases, and 8 bases lay between the germline ends. CDR3 in amino acids: CAISESSRHEQFF. Written as DNA, the CDR3 is TGTGCCATCAGTGAGTCGTCCCGTCATGAGCAGTTCTTC.

The gene calls are TRBV10-1 and TRBJ1-5; no clear D gene. Germline CDR1 WNHNN, CDR2 SYGVQD (reference sequence). The germline V and J ends were trimmed by 3 bases and 2 bases, with 17 bases remaining between them. The CDR3 totals 17 residues. The CDR3 DNA sequence: TGCGCCAGCAGTGACCCCCTTGAGCCCCTCGGCAATCAGCCCCAGCATTTT. This codes for CASSDPLEPLGNQPQHF.

V and J are TRBV9 and TRBJ2-3, with D maybe TRBD1 (6 bases). The CDR3 runs to 16 residues. Trimming stripped 0 bases from V and 7 bases from J, with 18 bases between. In germline, CDR1 is SGDLS, CDR2 YYNGEE. The CDR3 loop is CASSVAKGVHGNTQYF. DNA of the CDR3: TGTGCCAGCAGCGTAGCTAAGGGGGTACACGGGAATACGCAGTATTTT.

The chain has TRBV7-3 and TRBJ2-2; 9 positions agree with TRBD2. J gave up 7 bases and V 0 bases, and 6 bases lay outside the gene matches. Germline V lookup: CDR1 SGHTA, CDR2 FQGTGA. The CDR3 has 16 amino acids. As DNA, the CDR3 is TGTGCCAGCAGCTTAACATCCGGGACTAGCAGCGGGGAGCTGTTTTTT. Its protein product is CASSLTSGTSSGELFF.

The V call is TRBV6-6, the J call TRBJ1-6; D uncertain. CDR3 length: 13 residues. Deletions cut 4 bases from V and 10 bases from J, with 11 bases between. Germline V lookup: CDR1 MNHNY, CDR2 SVGAGI (reference sequence). DNA of the CDR3: TGTGCCAGCAGTTTAAGACTCGAGTCACCCCTCCACTTT. This codes for CASSLRLESPLHF.

The rearrangement uses TRBV4-3 and TRBJ2-2; 8 nucleotides line up with TRBD2. Germline V CDR1 and CDR2: LGHNA, YSLEER. The J segment lost 2 bases and the V segment lost 4 bases, leaving 12 bases of the junction unmatched. The CDR3 loop spans 18 amino acids. As DNA, the CDR3 is TGCGCCAGCAGCCCGAATGTTATGTTAGCGGGAAACACCGGGGAGCTGTTTTTT. Residues: CASSPNVMLAGNTGELFF.

The chain combines TRBV21-1 with TRBJ1-1; the table gives TRBD1 as D, unverified against the DNA. TRBV21-1 is noted as a pseudogene. The CDR3 totals 16 residues. CDR3 DNA sequence: TGTGCCAGCAGCAATCCCGGGGGACAGTTGAACACTGAAGCTTTCTTT. This codes for CASSNPGGQLNTEAFF.

The chain uses TRBV7-6 and TRBJ1-1, with 9 nucleotides matching TRBD1. The germline V gene has CDR1 SGHVS and CDR2 FNYEAQ. V shed 5 bases, J shed 1 base, and the junction held 8 bases outside the gene matches. This CDR3 region has 16 residues. The CDR3 coding sequence is TGTGCCAGCAGCCCACGGACAGGGGCCGGGAACACTGAAGCTTTCTTT. As protein: CASSPRTGAGNTEAFF.

The rearrangement links TRBV19 to TRBJ1-4; 10 nucleotides align to TRBD1. The CDR3 loop spans 14 amino acids. The trim removed 6 bases at V and 7 bases at J, leaving 5 bases unmatched. In germline, CDR1 is LNHDA, CDR2 SQIVND (reference sequence). CDR3 residues: CASRNDRGREKLFF. The CDR3 DNA reads TGTGCCAGTAGGAATGACAGGGGGCGTGAAAAACTGTTTTTT.

The chain employs TRBV28 and TRBJ2-5; 7 nucleotides match TRBD1. The CDR3 totals 13 residues. CDR1 is MDHEN, CDR2 SYDVKM, per germline. DNA of the CDR3: TGTGTATCACGAGGGGGCGCTTGGGAGACCCAGTACTTC. Protein: CVSRGGAWETQYF. The full variable domain, rest sourced from reference TRBV28 and TRBJ2-5, is DVKVTQSSRYLVKRTGEKVFLECVQDMDHENMFWYRQDPGLGLRLIYFSYDVKMKEKGDIPEGYSVSREKKERFSLILESASTNQTSMYLCVSRGGAWETQYFGPGTRLLVL.

The chain uses TRBV7-9 and TRBJ2-3; D not resolved. The CDR3 spans 12 residues. CDR1 is SEHNR and CDR2 is FQNEAQ in the germline V gene (reference sequence). V dropped 3 bases and J dropped 5 bases, with 6 bases sitting between them. The CDR3 DNA reads as TGTGCCAGCAGCTTGACGGGAGATACGCAGTATTTT. Protein product: CASSLTGDTQYF.

This chain connects TRBV9 to TRBJ1-6; D not resolved. The CDR3 has 15 residues. Germline V CDR1 and CDR2: SGDLS, YYNGEE. The ends were cut back, 2 bases at V and 0 bases at J, with 6 bases in the middle. The chain's CDR3 is CASSVESSYNSPLHF. The CDR3 DNA reads as TGTGCCAGCAGCGTCGAGAGCTCCTATAATTCACCCCTCCACTTT. The full variable domain, rest sourced from reference TRBV9 and TRBJ1-6, is DSGVTQTPKHLITATGQRVTLRCSPRSGDLSVYWYQQSLDQGLQFLIQYYNGEERAKGNILERFSAQQFPDLHSELNLSSLELGDSALYFCASSVESSYNSPLHFGNGTRLTVT.

This clone showed up just once. The chain employs TRBV6-6 and TRBJ1-2; D not certain. The CDR3 length is 10 residues. V was cut by 8 bases and J by 5 bases, with 6 bases left in between. Germline CDR1 MNHNY, CDR2 SVGAGI (reference sequence). The CDR3 spells CASREYGYTF. CDR3 bases: TGTGCCAGCCGAGAGTATGGCTACACCTTC.

Comment on this clone: The germline gene is not matched at one end of the junction; a read error may be the cause. The chain recombines TRBV25-1 with TRBJ1-2; 10 bases are shared with TRBD1. The germline V gene encodes CDR1 MGHDK and CDR2 SYGVNS. This CDR3 is 14 amino acids long. Here the CDR3 reads CATSPGTGAHGYTF. The CDR3, as DNA: TGTGCCACCAGTCCCGGGACAGGGGCCCATGGCTACACCTTC.

The chain recombines TRBV5-1 with TRBJ1-2, with 10 positions matching TRBD1. CDR1 and CDR2 from the germline V gene are SGHRS and YFSETQ. The CDR3 loop spans 18 amino acids. J lost 3 bases, V lost 4 bases, and 15 bases had no gene match. In nucleotides, the CDR3 is TGCGCCAGCAGCAGGAGGACTTCTACCGGGACAGGGGACTATGGCTACACCTTC. Translated, it gives CASSRRTSTGTGDYGYTF.

This chain uses TRBV27 with TRBJ1-5; D is possibly TRBD1 (5 bases). In germline, CDR1 is MNHEY, CDR2 SMNVEV (reference sequence). This CDR3 has 17 residues. With 6 bases removed from V and 8 bases from J, the gap between germline ends came to 26 bases. The CDR3 reads CASRPRFTGTIREPQHF. The CDR3 DNA follows: TGTGCCAGCAGACCACGCTTTACGGGGACTATCAGGGAGCCCCAGCATTTT.

This clone was recorded only once. A junction end diverges from the germline sequence, so it may reflect a read error. This rearrangement joins TRBV29-1 to TRBJ2-1; 13 bases are shared with TRBD2. Germline V gene sequence: CDR1 SQVTM, CDR2 ANQGSEA. The CDR3 is 13 residues long. DNA of the CDR3: TGCAGCTCCGGACTAGCGGGAGAAGTCGGTCAGATCTTC. Protein: CSSGLAGEVGQIF.

This clone appeared a single time. The rearrangement joins TRBV7-2 to TRBJ2-7; D not certain. Trimming took 1 base from V and 0 from J, leaving 10 bases between them. From germline, CDR1 is SGHTA and CDR2 FQGNSA. CDR3 size: 15 residues. CDR3 protein: CASSLDRYSSYEQYF. CDR3 DNA: TGTGCCAGCAGCTTAGACCGATACAGCTCCTACGAGCAGTACTTC.